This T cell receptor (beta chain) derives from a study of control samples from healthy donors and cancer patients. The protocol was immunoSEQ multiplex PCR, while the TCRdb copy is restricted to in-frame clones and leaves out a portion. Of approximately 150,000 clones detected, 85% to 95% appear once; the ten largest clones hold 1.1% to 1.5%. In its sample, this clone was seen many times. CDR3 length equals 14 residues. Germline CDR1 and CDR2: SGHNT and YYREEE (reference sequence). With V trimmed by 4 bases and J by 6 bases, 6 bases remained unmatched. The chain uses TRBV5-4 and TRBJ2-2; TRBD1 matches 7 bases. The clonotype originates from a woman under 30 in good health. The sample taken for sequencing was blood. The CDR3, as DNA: TGTGCCAGCAGCCATTGGGACAGCCCCGGGGAGCTGTTTTTT. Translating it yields CASSHWDSPGELFF.